This TCR beta chain emerged from a study of T cell responses to AZD1222 COVID-19 vaccine. General study results and limits: Mostly white British, mostly female donors; authors suggested clonal diversity may be underestimated. None of the repertoires were sampled until the peak T cell response had passed. The breadth and depth of Spike-specific TCRs increased once two AZD1222 doses had been given.

Repertoires were generated with immunoSEQ multiplex PCR, while TCRdb's copy carries only in-frame clones and drops some. The sample contains approximately 210,000 clones, 90% to 95% of which appear only once. This clone was found once. Antigen specificity is unknown. The V end lost 4 bases, the J end lost 2 bases, and 15 bases lay between the germline ends. The germline V gene encodes CDR1 MNHNS and CDR2 SASEGT. The CDR3 loop spans 16 amino acids. The origin of this receptor is an adult who received the MenACWY meningococcal vaccine as a control. The genes are TRBV6-1 and TRBJ1-5; no definite D call. The sample was peripheral blood, taken 28 days after the second dose of the MenACWY control vaccine. CDR3 DNA sequence: TGTGCCAGCAGTGTTTCTTCGGGGTCCGGCAATCAGCCCCAGCATTTT. Amino acids: CASSVSSGSGNQPQHF.